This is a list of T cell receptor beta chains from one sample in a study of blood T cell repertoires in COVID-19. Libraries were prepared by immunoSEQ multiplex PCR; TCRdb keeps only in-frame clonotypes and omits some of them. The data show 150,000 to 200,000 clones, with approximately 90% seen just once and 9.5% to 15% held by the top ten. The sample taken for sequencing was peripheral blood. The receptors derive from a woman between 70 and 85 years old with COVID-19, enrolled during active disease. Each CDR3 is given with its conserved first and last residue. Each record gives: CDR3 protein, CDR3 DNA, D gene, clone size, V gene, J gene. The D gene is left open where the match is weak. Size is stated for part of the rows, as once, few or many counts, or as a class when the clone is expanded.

CASSQGAFTEQYF	TGTGCCAGCAGCCAAGGGGCGTTCACCGAGCAGTACTTC	.	.	TRBV3-1/TRBV3-2	TRBJ2-7
CASSLAGDNSPLHF	TGTGCCAGCAGCTTAGCAGGGGATAATTCACCCCTCCACTTT	.	.	TRBV11-3	TRBJ1-6
CASARDTSYEQYF	TGTGCCAGCGCCCGGGACACCTCCTACGAGCAGTACTTC	.	.	TRBV28	TRBJ2-7
CASSFKGVDTEAFF	TGTGCCAGCAGCTTTAAGGGAGTAGACACTGAAGCTTTCTTT	.	.	TRBV5-4	TRBJ1-1
CASSLFGTVNSPLHF	TGTGCCAGCAGTTTATTTGGGACAGTTAATTCACCCCTCCACTTT	TRBD1	.	TRBV28	TRBJ1-6
CASSLTGRYEQYF	TGTGCCAGCAGCCTCACAGGGCGCTACGAGCAGTACTTC	.	.	TRBV6-5	TRBJ2-7
CASSQDLGQGRATQYF	TGCGCCAGCAGCCAAGATTTGGGACAGGGAAGGGCGACCCAGTACTTC	TRBD1	.	TRBV4-3	TRBJ2-5
CASSPGQGNYEQYF	TGTGCCAGCAGCCCTGGACAGGGAAACTACGAGCAGTACTTC	TRBD1	.	TRBV11-3	TRBJ2-7
CASSELKTELGNEQFF	TGTGCCAGCAGTGAATTAAAGACAGAGCTCGGCAATGAGCAGTTCTTC	.	.	TRBV6-1	TRBJ2-1
CASSLGGTAYNSPLHF	TGTGCCAGCAGTTTAGGAGGTACGGCCTATAATTCACCCCTCCACTTT	.	.	TRBV28	TRBJ1-6
CASSLQDSDGEAFF	TGTGCCAGCAGCTTACAGGACAGTGACGGTGAAGCTTTCTTT	.	.	TRBV7-9	TRBJ1-1
CASRAGRFYEQYF	TGTGCCAGTAGGGCGGGACGGTTCTACGAGCAGTACTTC	.	.	TRBV19	TRBJ2-7
CASSQLAGSYNEQFF	TGTGCCAGCAGCCAACTAGCGGGAAGCTACAATGAGCAGTTCTTC	TRBD2	.	TRBV5-4	TRBJ2-1
CAGGKNTGELFF	TGTGCGGGAGGGAAGAACACCGGGGAGCTGTTTTTT	TRBD2	once	TRBV2	TRBJ2-2
CASSGQNNEKLFF	TGTGCCAGCAGTGGACAGAATAATGAAAAACTGTTTTTT	.	.	TRBV27	TRBJ1-4
CASSYSAGIGQPQHF	TGTGCCAGCAGTTACTCGGCGGGCATTGGTCAGCCCCAGCATTTT	.	.	TRBV6-5	TRBJ1-5
CASGPTGSTYEQYF	TGCGCCAGCGGTCCGACAGGGTCGACCTACGAGCAGTACTTC	TRBD1	.	TRBV5-1	TRBJ2-7
CASSPEAGAFYEQFF	TGCGCCAGCAGCCCTGAAGCGGGAGCCTTTTATGAGCAGTTCTTC	TRBD2	.	TRBV5-1	TRBJ2-1
CAWSVDRNTEAFF	TGTGCCTGGAGTGTAGACAGAAACACTGAAGCTTTCTTT	.	few	TRBV30	TRBJ1-1
CASSQDPLAGPFYNEQFF	TGTGCCAGCAGCCAAGACCCTCTAGCGGGTCCCTTTTACAATGAGCAGTTCTTC	TRBD2	.	TRBV3-1/TRBV3-2	TRBJ2-1
CASSLAGAGNTIYF	TGTGCCAGCAGCTTGGCAGGGGCTGGAAACACCATATATTTT	.	.	TRBV5-4	TRBJ1-3
CASSRITTTGNTEAFF	TGTGCCAGCAGCCGCATCACCACGACAGGGAACACTGAAGCTTTCTTT	.	once	TRBV4-2	TRBJ1-1
CASSLGNGRETQYF	TGTGCCAGCAGCTTAGGGAACGGGAGAGAGACCCAGTACTTC	.	.	TRBV7-6	TRBJ2-5
CAWSVQGNTIYF	TGTGCCTGGAGTGTACAAGGAAACACCATATATTTT	.	.	TRBV30	TRBJ1-3
CAWSPRLAEETQYF	TGTGCCTGGAGTCCCCGGCTAGCGGAAGAGACCCAGTACTTC	TRBD2	once	TRBV30	TRBJ2-5
CASSLALGVNEQFF	TGTGCTAGCAGCTTAGCGCTAGGAGTTAATGAGCAGTTCTTC	.	.	TRBV7-7	TRBJ2-1
CASSTILRGLYTGELFF	TGTGCCAGTAGTACCATCCTCAGGGGGCTATACACCGGGGAGCTGTTTTTT	TRBD1	.	TRBV19	TRBJ2-2
CASSSGVRTGELFF	TGTGCCAGCAGTTCCGGGGTGCGTACCGGGGAGCTGTTTTTT	.	.	TRBV6-2/TRBV6-3	TRBJ2-2
CASSVDVAGLREQYF	TGTGCCAGCAGCGTAGATGTAGCGGGACTGCGCGAGCAGTACTTC	TRBD2	.	TRBV9	TRBJ2-7
CASSTQGFGQPQHF	TGTGCCAGTAGTACACAGGGTTTTGGTCAGCCCCAGCATTTT	.	.	TRBV19	TRBJ1-5
CASSLNQYRGYSTGELFF	TGTGCCAGCAGCCTGAACCAATACAGGGGGTATAGCACCGGGGAGCTGTTTTTT	TRBD1	.	TRBV7-9	TRBJ2-2
CASRSSGSMNIQYF	TGTGCCAGCCGCTCAAGCGGGAGCATGAACATTCAGTACTTC	TRBD2	once	TRBV27	TRBJ2-4
CASSDGLSSTDTQYF	TGTGCCAGTAGCGACGGACTGTCTAGCACAGATACGCAGTATTTT	.	.	TRBV19	TRBJ2-3
CASRLEGGGKDYGYTF	TGTGCCAGCAGGCTGGAGGGCGGGGGGAAAGACTATGGCTACACCTTC	.	.	TRBV28	TRBJ1-2
CASSPTPRTDEKLFF	TGTGCCAGCAGCCCAACCCCCCGGACAGATGAAAAACTGTTTTTT	.	.	TRBV9	TRBJ1-4
CASSIFGSEQPQHF	TGTGCCAGTAGTATTTTTGGCAGCGAACAGCCCCAGCATTTT	.	.	TRBV19	TRBJ1-5
CASTLDRGTDTQYF	TGTGCCAGCACCTTGGACAGGGGGACAGATACGCAGTATTTT	TRBD1	.	TRBV3-1/TRBV3-2	TRBJ2-3
CASSLSVGNTGELFF	TGCGCCAGCAGCTTGAGCGTCGGGAACACCGGGGAGCTGTTTTTT	.	.	TRBV5-1	TRBJ2-2
CASSHSRNEQFF	TGTGCCAGCAGTCACAGTAGAAATGAGCAGTTCTTC	.	.	TRBV27	TRBJ2-1
CATSRDQDRVTLHF	TGTGCCACCAGCAGAGATCAGGACAGGGTCACCCTCCACTTT	TRBD1	.	TRBV15	TRBJ1-6
CASSSSGLLAREQYF	TGTGCCAGCAGCTCCTCGGGACTCCTAGCTCGCGAGCAGTACTTC	.	.	TRBV11-3	TRBJ2-7
CASSWGTGKETQYF	TGCGCCAGCAGCTGGGGGACAGGGAAAGAGACCCAGTACTTC	TRBD1	.	TRBV5-1	TRBJ2-5
CASSPPGLQVYGYTF	TGTGCCAGCTCACCACCGGGCCTACAGGTCTATGGCTACACCTTC	.	.	TRBV18	TRBJ1-2
CAWSRGQQNTEAFF	TGTGCCTGGAGTAGAGGGCAGCAGAACACTGAAGCTTTCTTT	.	few	TRBV30	TRBJ1-1
CASSYSRALSGYTF	TGTGCCAGCAGTTACTCGAGGGCGCTCTCGGGCTACACCTTC	.	.	TRBV6-5	TRBJ1-2
CASSLLGGTEAFF	TGTGCCAGCAGTTTATTGGGGGGCACTGAAGCTTTCTTT	.	.	TRBV12-3/TRBV12-4	TRBJ1-1
CASRVSQSGNTIYF	TGTGCCAGCAGAGTGTCTCAGTCTGGAAACACCATATATTTT	.	.	TRBV28	TRBJ1-3
CASSYTGDLSTGTGELFF	TGTGCCAGCAGTTACACGGGGGACCTTAGTACGGGGACCGGGGAGCTGTTTTTT	.	.	TRBV6-2/TRBV6-3	TRBJ2-2
CASSPRDSNYKNIQYF	TGTGCCAGCAGCCCCCGCGACAGTAATTATAAAAACATTCAGTACTTC	.	.	TRBV3-1/TRBV3-2	TRBJ2-4
CASSRQHSGNYGYTF	TGTGCCAGCAGTCGTCAGCACAGTGGAAACTATGGCTACACCTTC	.	.	TRBV28	TRBJ1-2
CASSQVDTSGYNEQFF	TGTGCCAGCAGCCAAGTTGATACTAGCGGGTACAATGAGCAGTTCTTC	TRBD2	.	TRBV3-1/TRBV3-2	TRBJ2-1
CASSLAPTNTGELFF	TGTGCCAGCAGCTTGGCTCCCACGAACACCGGGGAGCTGTTTTTT	.	.	TRBV7-9	TRBJ2-2
CSVFYTGSETQYF	TGCAGCGTGTTTTATACAGGGTCAGAGACCCAGTACTTC	.	.	TRBV29-1	TRBJ2-5
CASSTGTGAYEQYF	TGCGCCAGCAGCACCGGGACAGGGGCCTACGAGCAGTACTTC	TRBD1	.	TRBV5-1	TRBJ2-7
CASRDSPLNTGELFF	TGTGCCAGCAGGGACAGCCCATTAAACACCGGGGAGCTGTTTTTT	.	.	TRBV3-1/TRBV3-2	TRBJ2-2